This T cell receptor beta chain is from a study of Tregs in tolerant kidney transplant recipients (dated by TCRdb to between 2018 and 2021). General notes on the study: Related donors were used in the transplants with nonmyeloablative bone marrow transplantation, and mixed chimerism was transient in the human trials. Before combined kidney and bone marrow transplantation, this study identified donor-specific regulatory T cells using TCRbeta sequencing and then followed those same cells after transplant. Study-wide findings and limitations: PCR primers changed over time for some patients, so nucleotide-level comparison across those patients' samples was not possible. Biological reproducibility was not directly assessed, although technical replication error appeared to be minimal. In tolerant patients, donor-specific Tregs expanded more than Tregs overall, which suggests antigen-driven rather than nonspecific expansion. Expanding Tregs with activated donor B cells appeared to identify the most biologically relevant and donor-specific TCRbeta repertoire. Because the study included only a small number of patients, the results must be confirmed in larger populations and under other immunosuppression protocols.

This clone was seen only once. This clone's antigen is unknown. No qualities accompany the bases; no much larger clone lies one base away. The CDR3 has 11 amino acids, counting the end cysteine and phenylalanine. Left in the record is the CDR3 DNA by itself, 33 bases read in frame from the first base. V drops 4 bases and J drops 1 base, leaving 4 bases in between. From the germline V gene (reference sequence), CDR1 is GTSNPN and CDR2 is SVGIG. The time point label, read with the paper, signifies: blood sample drawn before combined kidney and bone marrow transplant. Unstimulated Tregs (CD4+CD25+CD127-), CD4+ non-Tregs (CD4+CD25-), CD4 and CD8 cells were FACS-sorted from thawed PBMCs. Prior to Treg sorting, thawed PBMCs were rested overnight at 37 degrees C with around 200 IU/ml IL-2. Patients were a few combined kidney and bone marrow transplant recipients from the ITN036ST trial, and only these trial subjects had samples available. Healthy control blood was processed to PBMCs with a Ficoll density gradient and then cryopreserved, whereas patient PBMCs were collected both before and after transplant.

Genomic DNA was extracted from sorted cells with the QIAGEN DNeasy Blood and Tissue Kit for TCRbeta CDR3 sequencing. Through immunoSEQ, high-throughput TCRbeta CDR3 sequencing was done commercially, including PCR amplification with internal controls and bias correction. The original methods were these. Unique productive TCRbeta sequences were defined by CDR3 nucleotide sequence where primers matched, and otherwise by CDR3 amino acid sequence together with Vbeta and Jbeta genes. As a correction for sorting error, sequences shared between sorted populations at a frequency ratio of 2:1 or less were discarded, and the remaining shared sequences were assigned to the higher population. A sequence counted as donor-reactive if, in CFSE-low cells, the sequence had a frequency of at least 0.01% and was expanded at least 5-fold compared with unstimulated cells. Repertoire divergence was quantified by Jensen-Shannon divergence using the top 100 TCRbeta sequences ranked by frequency. For any sample with multiple sequencing runs, sorting error was corrected in each run separately before the runs were pooled. TCRdb took this table from immuneACCESS and kept in-frame rearrangements with V and J called. Such tables lack part of the clones; where checked against another copy, unresolved V genes explain under half of the gap, and the rest is unexplained. The V and J calls and the clone size are those of that table, but D and trimming were determined from the DNA. The sample yields around 78,000 clones; 85% to 95% were counted once. Clones ranked in the top ten supply 0.34% of the sample.

The chain was built from TRBV30 and TRBJ2-5; no confident D gene assignment can be made. Material: Tregs from blood, obtained before the transplant. The clonotype originates from a human donor who received a combined kidney and bone marrow transplant. The encoded CDR3 is CAWTTQETQYF. Here is the DNA: TGTGCCTGGACAACCCAAGAGACCCAGTACTTC. The variable domain in full, with residues beyond the CDR3 obtained from the reference TRBV30 and TRBJ2-5 genes, is SQTIHQWPATLVQPVGSPLSLECTVEGTSNPNLYWYRQAAGRGLQLLFYSVGIGQISSEVPQNLSASRPQDRQFILSSKKLLLSDSGFYLCAWTTQETQYFGPGTRLLVL.